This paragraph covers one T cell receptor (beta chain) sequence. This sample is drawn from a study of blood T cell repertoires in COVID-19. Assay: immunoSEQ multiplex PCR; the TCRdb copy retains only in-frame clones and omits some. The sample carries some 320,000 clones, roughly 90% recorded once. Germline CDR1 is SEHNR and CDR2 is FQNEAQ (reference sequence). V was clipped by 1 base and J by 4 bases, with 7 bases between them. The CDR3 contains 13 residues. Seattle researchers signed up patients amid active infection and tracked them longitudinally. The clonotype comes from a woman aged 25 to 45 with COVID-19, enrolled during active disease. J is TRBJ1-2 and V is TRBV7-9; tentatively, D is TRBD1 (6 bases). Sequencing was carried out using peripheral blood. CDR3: CASSLGTVYGYTF. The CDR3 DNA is TGTGCCAGCAGCTTAGGGACAGTCTATGGCTACACCTTC.